Sequencing of this T cell receptor beta chain was carried out in a study of cytomegalovirus exposure and HLA in healthy donors. With respect to this clone: Its antigen is unidentified.

The PCR ran on 60 Vbeta and 13 Jbeta primers. Produced via immunoSEQ multiplex PCR; TCRdb's table is partial and in-frame only. There are more than 110,000 clones in the sample; about four fifths occur only once, and approximately 1.3% lies in the top ten. Study-level results: In vitro data verified a few CMV-associated chains as specific for CMV antigens.

The CDR3 loop spans 15 amino acids. The source of this sequence is a male donor in good health and CMV-seropositive. The sequenced sample consisted of PBMCs. This chain links TRBV21-1 with TRBJ1-1; TRBD1 is the table's D call, not checked against the DNA. TRBV21-1 is deemed a pseudogene. The CDR3 protein is CASSIRQGPNTEAFF. CDR3 DNA sequence: TGTGCCAGCAGTATACGACAGGGTCCTAACACTGAAGCTTTCTTT.